This is a list of T cell receptor beta chains from one sample in a study of Ad26.COV2.S vaccination and SARS-CoV-2 variants. Assay: immunoSEQ multiplex PCR; the TCRdb copy retains only in-frame clones and omits some. The sample lists about 440,000 clones, around 90% seen once, with 9.5% to 15% in the top ten. Material: peripheral blood, obtained in a trial of Ad26.COV2.S vaccine versus placebo. The receptors come from a person aged 18-65 years who received the Ad26.COV2.S COVID-19 vaccine or a placebo. The CDR3 runs from the conserved cysteine through the conserved F or W. Fields, in order: J gene, clone size, D gene, V gene, CDR3 DNA, CDR3 protein. A D gene is named only where the DNA matches it firmly. Where a row states a size, it is once, few, many or the class of an expanded clone; other rows omit it.

j_gene: TRBJ2-2
abundance: NA
d_gene: TRBD2
v_gene: TRBV7-7
CDR3nt: TGTGCCAGCAGCCCGGGACTAGGGAACACCGGGGAGCTGTTTTTT
CDR3aa: CASSPGLGNTGELFF

j_gene: TRBJ2-7
abundance: NA
d_gene: TRBD2
v_gene: TRBV4-3
CDR3nt: TGCGCCAGCAGCCAAGCGGCGAAGGGACTAATAGGAGACGAGCAGTACTTC
CDR3aa: CASSQAAKGLIGDEQYF

j_gene: TRBJ2-1
abundance: NA
d_gene: TRBD2
v_gene: TRBV11-3
CDR3nt: TGTGCCAGCAGCGCCAGGACTAGCAGTTACAATGAGCAGTTCTTC
CDR3aa: CASSARTSSYNEQFF

j_gene: TRBJ1-2
abundance: NA
d_gene: NA
v_gene: TRBV5-1
CDR3nt: TGCGCCAGCAGCTTGGCCAGTCATGGCTACACCTTC
CDR3aa: CASSLASHGYTF

j_gene: TRBJ2-7
abundance: NA
d_gene: NA
v_gene: TRBV5-4
CDR3nt: TGTGCCAGCAGCTTCCGGTTGGGCGGATACGAGCAGTACTTC
CDR3aa: CASSFRLGGYEQYF

j_gene: TRBJ2-7
abundance: NA
d_gene: TRBD2
v_gene: TRBV7-3
CDR3nt: TGTGCCAGCAGGTTGGGGACTAGCGGGCGGGGAGTCCCCTACGAGCAGTACTTC
CDR3aa: CASRLGTSGRGVPYEQYF

j_gene: TRBJ1-5
abundance: NA
d_gene: NA
v_gene: TRBV19
CDR3nt: TGTGCCAGTAGTATAATTTTAGGTCAGCCCCAGCATTTT
CDR3aa: CASSIILGQPQHF

j_gene: TRBJ2-2
abundance: NA
d_gene: NA
v_gene: TRBV7-2
CDR3nt: TGTGCCAGCAGCTTAGGACTTGGGGCCACCGGGGAGCTGTTTTTT
CDR3aa: CASSLGLGATGELFF

j_gene: TRBJ2-7
abundance: NA
d_gene: TRBD2
v_gene: TRBV27
CDR3nt: TGTGCCAGCCGGGGGGTGATTGGGACCTACGAGCAGTACTTC
CDR3aa: CASRGVIGTYEQYF

j_gene: TRBJ2-7
abundance: once
d_gene: NA
v_gene: TRBV28
CDR3nt: TGTGCCAGCAGTCCCGTAGGTGGGCCTTCCTCCTACGAGCAGTACTTC
CDR3aa: CASSPVGGPSSYEQYF

j_gene: TRBJ1-1
abundance: NA
d_gene: TRBD1
v_gene: TRBV19
CDR3nt: TGTGCCAGTAGTATCCAGGGGGTTAACACTGAAGCTTTCTTT
CDR3aa: CASSIQGVNTEAFF

j_gene: TRBJ2-3
abundance: NA
d_gene: NA
v_gene: TRBV2
CDR3nt: TGTGCCAGCAGTGAGACAAATCCCCCGTGGACGCAGTATTTT
CDR3aa: CASSETNPPWTQYF

j_gene: TRBJ1-1
abundance: few
d_gene: NA
v_gene: TRBV11-1
CDR3nt: TGTGCCAGCAGCTACACAACCGGGACGGGGAACACTGAAGCTTTCTTT
CDR3aa: CASSYTTGTGNTEAFF

j_gene: TRBJ2-1
abundance: NA
d_gene: TRBD2
v_gene: TRBV27
CDR3nt: TGTGCCAGCAGTTTAGGCCGGGGACTAGGAGTGCATGAGCAGTTCTTC
CDR3aa: CASSLGRGLGVHEQFF

j_gene: TRBJ2-7
abundance: once
d_gene: NA
v_gene: TRBV5-1
CDR3nt: TGCGCCAGCACCAGCGACGGGGCAAGTTCGTCCGAGCAGTACTTC
CDR3aa: CASTSDGASSSEQYF

j_gene: TRBJ1-2
abundance: NA
d_gene: TRBD1
v_gene: TRBV27
CDR3nt: TGTGCCAGCACCCCGACAGGGGCGAATTTTAACTATGGCTACACCTTC
CDR3aa: CASTPTGANFNYGYTF

j_gene: TRBJ2-1
abundance: NA
d_gene: NA
v_gene: TRBV7-3
CDR3nt: TGTGCCAGCAGCCCCAATAGCGGATACAATGAGCAGTTCTTC
CDR3aa: CASSPNSGYNEQFF

j_gene: TRBJ2-1
abundance: NA
d_gene: NA
v_gene: TRBV23-1
CDR3nt: TGCGCCAGCAGTCCTCGGGGCACTGAGCAGTTCTTC
CDR3aa: CASSPRGTEQFF

j_gene: TRBJ2-2
abundance: NA
d_gene: NA
v_gene: TRBV9
CDR3nt: TGTGCCAGCAGCCCGGATACCGGGGAGCTGTTTTTT
CDR3aa: CASSPDTGELFF

j_gene: TRBJ2-4
abundance: NA
d_gene: NA
v_gene: TRBV6-6
CDR3nt: TGTGCCAGCAGAAGGTCCTCCCGGCGAGGCATTCAGTACTTC
CDR3aa: CASRRSSRRGIQYF

j_gene: TRBJ2-1
abundance: NA
d_gene: NA
v_gene: TRBV30
CDR3nt: TGTGCCTGGAACACGGGGATATCGTACAATGAGCAGTTCTTC
CDR3aa: CAWNTGISYNEQFF

j_gene: TRBJ2-1
abundance: NA
d_gene: NA
v_gene: TRBV6-2/TRBV6-3
CDR3nt: TGTGCCAGCAGTTTGGCCCGCCTCAATGAGCAGTTCTTC
CDR3aa: CASSLARLNEQFF

j_gene: TRBJ2-3
abundance: NA
d_gene: NA
v_gene: TRBV11-2
CDR3nt: TGTGCCAGCAGCTTAGGGGTGGACGGGACTGGGACAGATACGCAGTATTTT
CDR3aa: CASSLGVDGTGTDTQYF

j_gene: TRBJ1-1
abundance: NA
d_gene: TRBD1
v_gene: TRBV2
CDR3nt: TGTGCCAGCAAGAAGGGGGCGGTTATCGCTGAAGCTTTCTTT
CDR3aa: CASKKGAVIAEAFF

j_gene: TRBJ2-3
abundance: NA
d_gene: TRBD2
v_gene: TRBV6-5
CDR3nt: TGTGCCAGCAGTTACTGGCGGGGGACTAGCACAGATACGCAGTATTTT
CDR3aa: CASSYWRGTSTDTQYF

j_gene: TRBJ2-2
abundance: NA
d_gene: NA
v_gene: TRBV7-3
CDR3nt: TGTGCCAGCAGCTTAAGTATAGGGCAGGGTCGTGCCGGGGAGCTGTTTTTT
CDR3aa: CASSLSIGQGRAGELFF

j_gene: TRBJ1-1
abundance: NA
d_gene: NA
v_gene: TRBV12-3/TRBV12-4
CDR3nt: TGTGCCAGCAGTTTAGGGCCCAACACTGAAGCTTTCTTT
CDR3aa: CASSLGPNTEAFF

j_gene: TRBJ2-5
abundance: once
d_gene: NA
v_gene: TRBV27
CDR3nt: TGTGCCAGCAGGCGAATTGGGGTCGGGGAGACCCAGTACTTC
CDR3aa: CASRRIGVGETQYF

j_gene: TRBJ1-5
abundance: NA
d_gene: TRBD1
v_gene: TRBV28
CDR3nt: TGTGCCAGCAGTTTGGGGGACAGGTATCAGCCCCAGCATTTT
CDR3aa: CASSLGDRYQPQHF

j_gene: TRBJ1-1
abundance: NA
d_gene: NA
v_gene: TRBV9
CDR3nt: TGTGCCAGCAGCCCCGGGACGCGAGGTGAAGCTTTCTTT
CDR3aa: CASSPGTRGEAFF

j_gene: TRBJ2-5
abundance: NA
d_gene: TRBD2
v_gene: TRBV7-2
CDR3nt: TGTGCCAGCAGGACTCCGGGACTAGGCGGGGAGACCCAGTACTTC
CDR3aa: CASRTPGLGGETQYF

j_gene: TRBJ2-1
abundance: NA
d_gene: NA
v_gene: TRBV7-3
CDR3nt: TGTGCCAGCAGCCAATCGCGGAGCCATGAGCAGTTCTTC
CDR3aa: CASSQSRSHEQFF

j_gene: TRBJ2-3
abundance: NA
d_gene: TRBD2
v_gene: TRBV19
CDR3nt: TGTGCCAGTAGTATGGGTTCGGGGGGGACAGATACGCAGTATTTT
CDR3aa: CASSMGSGGTDTQYF

j_gene: TRBJ2-6
abundance: NA
d_gene: TRBD1
v_gene: TRBV5-1
CDR3nt: TGCGCCAGCAGCTTGGTTGCGGGACAGGGCAACGTCCTGACTTTC
CDR3aa: CASSLVAGQGNVLTF

j_gene: TRBJ2-4
abundance: NA
d_gene: NA
v_gene: TRBV29-1
CDR3nt: TGCAGCGTTGCCACCTCGGACATTCAGTACTTC
CDR3aa: CSVATSDIQYF

j_gene: TRBJ1-3
abundance: NA
d_gene: NA
v_gene: TRBV5-1
CDR3nt: TGCGCCAGCAGCTTGGACAGGGCCTCTGGAAACACCATATATTTT
CDR3aa: CASSLDRASGNTIYF

j_gene: TRBJ2-7
abundance: NA
d_gene: NA
v_gene: TRBV7-2
CDR3nt: TGTGCCAGCAGACGAGAAAATTCGGGGTCCTACGAGCAGTACTTC
CDR3aa: CASRRENSGSYEQYF

j_gene: TRBJ2-2
abundance: NA
d_gene: NA
v_gene: TRBV4-2
CDR3nt: TGTGCCAGCAGCCAAGAGGCGGTCCCCGGGGAGCTGTTTTTT
CDR3aa: CASSQEAVPGELFF

j_gene: TRBJ2-3
abundance: NA
d_gene: TRBD2
v_gene: TRBV6-4
CDR3nt: TGTGCCAGCAGTGTGGAACTAGCGGGAGTAGGCGGGCTGGATACGCAGTATTTT
CDR3aa: CASSVELAGVGGLDTQYF

j_gene: TRBJ1-1
abundance: NA
d_gene: TRBD1
v_gene: TRBV14
CDR3nt: TGTGCCAGCAGCCAAGCAACAGGGGGTGCTGAAGCTTTCTTT
CDR3aa: CASSQATGGAEAFF

j_gene: TRBJ2-1
abundance: NA
d_gene: NA
v_gene: TRBV18
CDR3nt: TGTGCCAGCTCACCTGTACAGGGTATGATGGATGAGCAGTTCTTC
CDR3aa: CASSPVQGMMDEQFF

j_gene: TRBJ2-3
abundance: NA
d_gene: NA
v_gene: TRBV9
CDR3nt: TGTGCCAGCAGCGTAGGGGCGGTCACAGATACGCAGTATTTT
CDR3aa: CASSVGAVTDTQYF

j_gene: TRBJ2-7
abundance: once
d_gene: TRBD2
v_gene: TRBV5-1
CDR3nt: TGCGCCAGCAGCTTGGTCCTAGCGGGAGGATCGGAGCAGTACTTC
CDR3aa: CASSLVLAGGSEQYF

j_gene: TRBJ1-4
abundance: NA
d_gene: NA
v_gene: TRBV9
CDR3nt: TGTGCCAGCAGGCCGCCCGGGGACACCAGTGAACTGTTTTTT
CDR3aa: CASRPPGDTSELFF

j_gene: TRBJ1-2
abundance: NA
d_gene: TRBD1
v_gene: TRBV5-6
CDR3nt: TGTGCCAGCAGCTTCCAGGGGGCTCTAGGCTACACCTTC
CDR3aa: CASSFQGALGYTF

j_gene: TRBJ1-1
abundance: NA
d_gene: NA
v_gene: TRBV28
CDR3nt: TGTGCCAGCGTGGCCGGGGTCATGAACACTGAAGCTTTCTTT
CDR3aa: CASVAGVMNTEAFF

j_gene: TRBJ2-5
abundance: NA
d_gene: NA
v_gene: TRBV9
CDR3nt: TGTGCCAGCAGCCCCGGGGGGACAGGTGGGGAGACCCAGTACTTC
CDR3aa: CASSPGGTGGETQYF

j_gene: TRBJ1-6
abundance: NA
d_gene: NA
v_gene: TRBV28
CDR3nt: TGTGCCAGCAGTTTACACGAGGGGGATTCACCCCTCCACTTT
CDR3aa: CASSLHEGDSPLHF

j_gene: TRBJ2-7
abundance: NA
d_gene: NA
v_gene: TRBV10-3
CDR3nt: TGTGCCATCAGTGAGCTATCCTACGAGCAGTACTTC
CDR3aa: CAISELSYEQYF

j_gene: TRBJ2-5
abundance: NA
d_gene: NA
v_gene: TRBV29-1
CDR3nt: TGCAGCGTTGAAGATCATGTGGTTCCGGAGACCCAGTACTTC
CDR3aa: CSVEDHVVPETQYF

j_gene: TRBJ2-7
abundance: few
d_gene: NA
v_gene: TRBV14
CDR3nt: TGTGCCAGCAGACACGGCGGGACGGAGCAGTACTTC
CDR3aa: CASRHGGTEQYF

j_gene: TRBJ1-3
abundance: NA
d_gene: TRBD1
v_gene: TRBV5-6
CDR3nt: TGTGCCAGCAGCCCCGGGACAGGGTCTGGAAACACCATATATTTT
CDR3aa: CASSPGTGSGNTIYF

j_gene: TRBJ2-2
abundance: once
d_gene: TRBD1
v_gene: TRBV7-9
CDR3nt: TGTGCCAGCAGGCCACAGGGGGCGGCCGGGGAGCTGTTTTTT
CDR3aa: CASRPQGAAGELFF

j_gene: TRBJ2-5
abundance: NA
d_gene: NA
v_gene: TRBV6-5
CDR3nt: TGTGCCAGCAGTTACGGGAGGGGGGAGACCCAGTACTTC
CDR3aa: CASSYGRGETQYF